Below are 27 T cell receptor beta chains sequenced from a single sample in a study of blood T cell repertoires in COVID-19. Using immunoSEQ multiplex PCR, the repertoire was profiled, and TCRdb retains in-frame clones only, with some absent. Among about 220,000 clones listed, more than 65% were seen once. The sequencing sample was made of peripheral blood. The receptors shown here come from a man aged 45-60 years with active or convalescent COVID-19.

This sequence joins TRBV28 and TRBJ1-2, with a tentative D call TRBD1 (6 bases). Germline assignment: CDR1 MDHEN and CDR2 SYDVKM. Trimming cost V 1 base and J 7 bases, with 13 bases left between them. CDR3 size: 14 residues. The DNA of the CDR3 is TGTGCCAGCAGTTTATCGGCAGGGGAGCGTGGCTACACCTTC. Its protein product is CASSLSAGERGYTF.

In this sample, this clone turned up a few times. The rearrangement links TRBV19 to TRBJ1-2; D is unclear. The CDR3 sequence is 13 residues long. Germline V gene data show CDR1 as LNHDA and CDR2 as SQIVND (reference sequence). V gave up 5 bases and J gave up 4 bases, with 11 bases separating them. CDR3 nucleotides: TGTGCCAGTAGTGAGAGGGCTGGCTATGGCTACACCTTC. Protein product: CASSERAGYGYTF.

This clone appeared once. V gene TRBV29-1 combines with J gene TRBJ2-5; TRBD2 might be the D (6 bases). The CDR3 covers 14 residues. The germline gives CDR1 SQVTM, CDR2 ANQGSEA. Trimming took off 3 bases at V and 2 bases at J, with 13 bases between the two ends. The CDR3 DNA reads TGCAGCGTTGAGCGGGGAAGCTGGCAAGAGACCCAGTACTTC. This codes for CSVERGSWQETQYF.

The chain uses TRBV5-5 and TRBJ2-7; TRBD2 might be the D (6 bases). Germline loops: CDR1 SGHKS, CDR2 YYEKEE (reference sequence). The CDR3 has 14 residues. Trimming shortened V by 3 bases and J by 3 bases, and 13 bases separated the two germline ends. CDR3 region: CASSSLGGNYEQYF. The CDR3 DNA is TGTGCCAGCAGCTCCCTTGGAGGGAACTACGAGCAGTACTTC.

The J gene is TRBJ2-1, the V gene TRBV6-6; D may be TRBD2 (5 bases). V lost 2 bases and J 8 bases, leaving 13 bases between the germline ends. There are 14 residues in the CDR3. Germline-derived CDR1 and CDR2 are MNHNY and SVGAGI (reference sequence). The CDR3 nucleotides are TGTGCCAGCAGTTACACGGGGTCCCTTGATGAGCAGTTCTTC. As protein: CASSYTGSLDEQFF.

This sequence joins TRBV2 and TRBJ2-6; 7 bases are shared with TRBD1. This CDR3 region has 19 residues. Losses at the gene ends were 5 bases for V and 0 bases for J; bases not matched to a gene: 13. Per the germline V gene, CDR1 is SNHLY and CDR2 is FYNNEI. Written as DNA, the CDR3 is TGTGCCAGCAGTCCCGGGGACGGGACAGTGATCTCTGGGGCCAACGTCCTGACTTTC. Translation gives CASSPGDGTVISGANVLTF.

The V call is TRBV25-1, the J call TRBJ2-1; a possible D gene is TRBD2 (6 bases). CDR3 length: 14 amino acids. The V gene lost 6 bases and the J gene lost 6 bases, with 15 bases spanning the gap. Germline CDR1 is MGHDK and CDR2 is SYGVNS. The DNA of the CDR3 is TGTGCCAGCAGAGCCAACCTAGCGTTCAATGAGCAGTTCTTC. Its protein product is CASRANLAFNEQFF.

The chain is built from TRBV5-1 and TRBJ1-1; D remains ambiguous. The CDR3 consists of 14 residues. CDR1 and CDR2 (germline): SGHRS, YFSETQ. The germline V and J ends were trimmed by 1 base and 2 bases, with 9 bases remaining between them. DNA for the CDR3: TGCGCCAGCAGCTTGAGAGAAATCAACACTGAAGCTTTCTTT. This codes for CASSLREINTEAFF.

V usage is TRBV7-9 and J usage is TRBJ1-3; TRBD1 might be the D (5 bases). Looked up from germline, CDR1 is SEHNR and CDR2 is FQNEAQ (reference sequence). V lost 5 bases and J 2 bases, leaving 13 bases between the germline ends. This CDR3 contains 15 residues. In nucleotides, the CDR3 is TGTGCCAGCAGCCCAGGGCTCCGTCCTGGAAACACCATATATTTT. The encoded protein is CASSPGLRPGNTIYF.

The V and J genes are TRBV9 and TRBJ1-6; no reliable D call. This CDR3 has 13 residues. The germline V gene has CDR1 SGDLS and CDR2 YYNGEE. V was clipped by 3 bases and J by 6 bases, with 7 bases between them. Here the CDR3 DNA reads TGTGCCAGCAGCGCGGTCGGTAATTCACCCCTCCACTTT. Its protein product is CASSAVGNSPLHF.

The gene calls are TRBV3-1 (or the pseudogene TRBV3-2) and TRBJ2-5, with 10 bases that match TRBD2. The CDR3 has 15 residues. Germline V gives CDR1 LGHDT, CDR2 YNNKEL (reference sequence). V lost 3 bases to trimming and J lost 5 bases; unmatched junction nucleotides: 6. The CDR3 reads CASSHLAGARETQYF. The DNA of the CDR3 is TGTGCCAGCAGCCACCTAGCGGGAGCAAGGGAGACCCAGTACTTC.

V usage is TRBV15 and J usage is TRBJ2-2; 14 bases map to TRBD2. Trimming at V came to 1 base and at J to 10 bases, leaving 8 bases not matched to a gene. This CDR3 has 17 amino acids. Germline CDR1 LNHNV, CDR2 YYDKDF (reference sequence). CDR3 nucleotides: TGTGCCACCAGCAGAGGATTGGGGACTAGCGGGAGTAAGGAGCTGTTTTTT. It encodes CATSRGLGTSGSKELFF.

This clone was counted a few times. V usage is TRBV5-4 and J usage is TRBJ2-5; possibly TRBD1 for D (6 bases). CDR1 SGHNT and CDR2 YYREEE come from the germline V gene (reference sequence). The CDR3 spans 14 residues. V was cut by 1 base and J by 11 bases, with 18 bases left in between. This chain's CDR3 is CASSLKVDSPYQYF. DNA for the CDR3: TGTGCCAGCAGCTTGAAGGTGGACAGCCCCTATCAGTACTTC.

This chain uses TRBV19 with TRBJ1-2; 7 bases are shared with TRBD1. The germline V gene encodes CDR1 LNHDA and CDR2 SQIVND (reference sequence). This CDR3 spans 16 amino acids. V was clipped by 2 bases and J by 7 bases; unmatched bases: 13. The CDR3: CASSISGTASPGGYTF. CDR3 nucleotide sequence: TGTGCCAGTAGTATATCCGGGACAGCCTCACCGGGTGGCTACACCTTC.

There are a few counts of this clone. The chain combines TRBV28 with TRBJ1-2; 7 bases fit TRBD1. Germline values: CDR1 MDHEN, CDR2 SYDVKM. The CDR3 runs 13 residues. V shed 5 bases and J 4 bases; nucleotides not matched to a gene: 4. This CDR3 is CASSRTGTYGYTF. DNA for the CDR3: TGTGCCAGCAGTAGGACAGGTACCTATGGCTACACCTTC.

The CDR3, as DNA: TGCGCCAGCAGCTTGGCCACGAGACTAGCGGGAGTTGAGCAGTTCTTC. As protein: CASSLATRLAGVEQFF. J is TRBJ2-1 and V is TRBV5-1; TRBD2 agrees at 12 bases. The CDR3 has 16 amino acids. Trimming removed 0 bases from V and 9 bases from J; junction bases left unmatched: 7. Germline V gene lookup returns CDR1 SGHRS and CDR2 YFSETQ.

The V and J genes are TRBV5-1 and TRBJ1-4; unclear D gene. This CDR3 comprises 13 residues. The V gene lost 5 bases and the J gene lost 4 bases, with 9 bases spanning the gap. Germline lookup yields CDR1 SGHRS and CDR2 YFSETQ. CDR3 loop: CASRPDYNEKLFF. The CDR3, as DNA: TGCGCCAGCAGGCCGGACTATAATGAAAAACTGTTTTTT.

This rearrangement joins TRBV5-1 to TRBJ1-4; TRBD1 matches at 7 bases. Germline V CDR1 and CDR2: SGHRS, YFSETQ. The CDR3 contains 15 residues. J lost 6 bases, V lost 2 bases, and 7 bases had no gene match. This CDR3 is CASSLQGGADEKLFF. The CDR3 DNA is TGCGCCAGCAGCTTACAAGGGGGCGCCGATGAAAAACTGTTTTTT. Supplemented by reference TRBV5-1 and TRBJ1-4, the full variable domain reads KAGVTQTPRYLIKTRGQQVTLSCSPISGHRSVSWYQQTPGQGLQFLFEYFSETQRNKGNFPGRFSGRQFSNSRSEMNVSTLELGDSALYLCASSLQGGADEKLFFGSGTQLSVL.

The rearrangement uses TRBV7-9 and TRBJ1-3; TRBD1 is a possible D gene (6 bases). CDR1 and CDR2 (germline): SEHNR, FQNEAQ (reference sequence). Trimming took 5 bases from V and 8 from J, leaving 22 bases between them. This CDR3 is 16 amino acids long. CDR3 in DNA: TGTGCCAGCAGCCCCCCCCTCGGGGGGCCCCGATACACCATATATTTT. Amino acid sequence: CASSPPLGGPRYTIYF.

The rearrangement uses TRBV4-1 and TRBJ2-7, with 8 bases lining up with TRBD1. Germline V gives CDR1 MGHRA, CDR2 YSYEKL. J lost 0 bases, V lost 3 bases, and 10 bases had no gene match. The CDR3 covers 17 residues. Here the CDR3 DNA reads TGCGCCAGCAGCCATCTTCCGGGACAGGTCATCTCCTACGAGCAGTACTTC. It is translated as CASSHLPGQVISYEQYF.

This chain uses TRBV7-9 with TRBJ1-2; D is ambiguous. Germline values: CDR1 SEHNR, CDR2 FQNEAQ (reference sequence). CDR3 size: 13 residues. Trimming removed 6 bases at V and 2 bases at J, with 10 bases between. The CDR3 coding sequence is TGTGCCAGCAGTCCCCCCCAGAACTATGGCTACACCTTC. It is translated as CASSPPQNYGYTF.

The CDR3 region has the DNA TGTGCCAGCCGGGACAGGGAGGTTCAGCCCCAGCATTTT. This codes for CASRDREVQPQHF. The chain joins TRBV2 to TRBJ1-5, with 9 positions matching TRBD1. This CDR3 has 13 amino acids. V lost 8 bases to trimming and J lost 6 bases; unmatched junction nucleotides: 5. Germline V gene sequence: CDR1 SNHLY, CDR2 FYNNEI.

The chain employs TRBV5-4 and TRBJ1-3; 7 nucleotides match TRBD1. V was clipped by 2 bases and J by 3 bases; unmatched bases: 11. CDR1 and CDR2 from the germline V gene are SGHNT and YYREEE (reference sequence). The CDR3 totals 17 residues. In DNA, the CDR3 is TGTGCCAGCAGCTTCGGGGACAGCAGCAGACTTGGAAACACCATATATTTT. Translating it yields CASSFGDSSRLGNTIYF.

CDR3 nucleotides: TGTGCCAGCAGCTTGGCCCGGTCTAGCGGGGATACGCAGTATTTT. Its protein is CASSLARSSGDTQYF. The chain carries TRBV5-6 and TRBJ2-3; TRBD2 agrees at 8 bases. V shed 0 bases and J 6 bases; nucleotides not matched to a gene: 6. The CDR3 runs to 15 residues. Germline V lookup: CDR1 SGHDT, CDR2 YYEEEE.

The J gene is TRBJ2-2, the V gene TRBV24-1, with TRBD1 identical over 8 bases. This CDR3 is 17 amino acids long. Germline V gene lookup returns CDR1 KGHDR and CDR2 SFDVKD. Trimming cost V 2 bases and J 5 bases; bases outside gene matches: 9. The DNA of the CDR3 is TGTGCCACCAGTGATTACTTCAGGGGGCGAGGGACCGGGGAGCTGTTTTTT. Protein sequence: CATSDYFRGRGTGELFF.

This rearrangement joins TRBV10-3 to TRBJ1-2, with TRBD1 matching 10 bases. CDR3 size: 11 residues. CDR1 is ENHRY, CDR2 SYGVKD, per germline. Trimming cost V 10 bases and J 6 bases; bases outside gene matches: 2. The CDR3 loop reads CATGQGDGYTF. The CDR3 region has the DNA TGTGCCACCGGACAGGGGGATGGCTACACCTTC.

The rearrangement joins TRBV9 to TRBJ2-5; the D is unclear. V lost 0 bases, J lost 4 bases, and 13 bases lay in between. Germline assignment: CDR1 SGDLS and CDR2 YYNGEE. The CDR3 is 15 residues long. This CDR3 reads CASSVGSRAPETQYF. The CDR3 DNA is TGTGCCAGCAGCGTAGGTTCGAGAGCGCCAGAGACCCAGTACTTC.